This T cell receptor beta chain is drawn from a study of T cell responses to AZD1222 COVID-19 vaccine. General study points: Sampled repertoires all dated from after the peak T cell response. Reportedly, nearly half of unique spike TCRs recognized epitopes outside B.1.351/B.1.1.7 mutations. Seropositivity was recorded at baseline in only a handful of AZD1222 recipients.

The data were produced by immunoSEQ multiplex PCR, yet TCRdb's version contains in-frame clones alone and is incomplete. The sample records about 100,000 clones, 85% to 90% being singletons. The germline V gene encodes CDR1 SQVTM and CDR2 ANQGSEA. CDR3 length: 15 residues. Trimming at V came to 6 bases and at J to 7 bases, leaving 12 bases not matched to a gene. This clone was counted once. Its antigen is unknown. This rearrangement joins TRBV29-1 to TRBJ1-4, with 9 bases lining up with TRBD1. The sample consisted of peripheral blood, taken on day 0 of AZD1222 vaccination. This TCR derives from an adult in good health. The CDR3, as DNA: TGCAGCGTGGGGACAGGGACGCGAGTAGGTGAAAAACTGTTTTTT. This codes for CSVGTGTRVGEKLFF.